This is a list of T cell receptor beta chains from one sample in a study of CD8 T cells in Susac syndrome. One entry per CDR3 protein results from TCRdb running MiXCR on the immunoSEQ multiplex PCR reads. The table shows more than 150,000 distinct CDR3 sequences, with around 96% occurring only once. The sequenced sample consisted of CD4+ T cells from PBMCs. All receptors derive from a human donor with Susac syndrome. CDR3s leave out the opening cysteine and the closing phenylalanine or tryptophan. Only part of the rows carry a size: once, few, many, or a class if the clone is expanded.

J: TRBJ2-2
V: TRBV4-3
size: NA
CDR3: ASSRIGTGNTGELF

J: TRBJ1-5
V: TRBV25-1
size: once
CDR3: ASSDVSNQPQH

J: TRBJ2-1
V: TRBV29-1
size: NA
CDR3: SVHGGGPNEQF

J: TRBJ1-2
V: TRBV4-2
size: NA
CDR3: ASSQDHKNYGYT

J: TRBJ1-5
V: TRBV10-3
size: NA
CDR3: AISDPGEGQPQH

J: TRBJ2-5
V: TRBV29-1
size: NA
CDR3: SVGRQRETQY

J: TRBJ2-2
V: TRBV9
size: NA
CDR3: ASSVEGTPGELF

J: TRBJ1-2
V: TRBV29-1
size: NA
CDR3: SVGTVRGYT

J: TRBJ2-3
V: TRBV12-3/TRBV12-4
size: NA
CDR3: ASSGRGRATQY

J: TRBJ1-2
V: TRBV7-6
size: NA
CDR3: ASSPGAASYT

J: TRBJ2-3
V: TRBV20-1
size: NA
CDR3: SAAQGDRGPDTQY

J: TRBJ2-1
V: TRBV12-3/TRBV12-4
size: NA
CDR3: ASSSPTSGGAKQF

J: TRBJ1-5
V: TRBV6-5
size: NA
CDR3: ASRKHSNQPQH

J: TRBJ1-1
V: TRBV3-1
size: NA
CDR3: ASSQNPSGQGEAF

J: TRBJ1-6
V: TRBV5-1
size: NA
CDR3: ASSLGPGTGGKAPLH

J: TRBJ2-6
V: TRBV5-6
size: NA
CDR3: ASSFYPGPGANVLT

J: TRBJ1-1
V: TRBV24-1
size: few
CDR3: ATRRGDEAF

J: TRBJ1-2
V: TRBV19
size: NA
CDR3: ASSPAGNYGYT

J: TRBJ2-7
V: TRBV5-1
size: NA
CDR3: ASSRVASGGYEQY

J: TRBJ2-3
V: TRBV20-1
size: NA
CDR3: SALPQGATDTQY

J: TRBJ1-5
V: TRBV19
size: NA
CDR3: ASKGAVSINQPQH

J: TRBJ2-1
V: TRBV7-3
size: few
CDR3: ASSPEGNEQF

J: TRBJ2-3
V: TRBV11-2
size: NA
CDR3: ASRDRGAQY

J: TRBJ1-5
V: TRBV7-2
size: NA
CDR3: ASSTPGIQPQH

J: TRBJ2-3
V: TRBV20-1
size: NA
CDR3: SSSSGGRTDTQY

J: TRBJ2-6
V: TRBV11-3
size: NA
CDR3: ASSLVGGSGFSGANVLT

J: TRBJ2-3
V: TRBV20-1
size: NA
CDR3: SARSGTATDTQY

J: TRBJ1-6
V: TRBV27
size: NA
CDR3: ASSLMGGISPLH

J: TRBJ2-5
V: TRBV20-1
size: NA
CDR3: SAPHQETQY

J: TRBJ1-5
V: TRBV25-1
size: NA
CDR3: ASSKNLAEPQH

J: TRBJ2-2
V: TRBV20-1
size: NA
CDR3: SARNTGELF

J: TRBJ2-7
V: TRBV3-1
size: once
CDR3: ASTQGQTYEQY

J: TRBJ1-6
V: TRBV9
size: NA
CDR3: ASSATGANSPLH

J: TRBJ2-3
V: TRBV7-9
size: NA
CDR3: ASSLVGLGQY

J: TRBJ2-3
V: TRBV24-1
size: NA
CDR3: ATAGGLSTDTQY

J: TRBJ1-2
V: TRBV5-6
size: NA
CDR3: ASSSGGTGYGYT

J: TRBJ2-5
V: TRBV5-4
size: NA
CDR3: ASSSTGPQETQY

J: TRBJ2-7
V: TRBV25-1
size: NA
CDR3: ASASGTLPYEQY

J: TRBJ2-1
V: TRBV10-3
size: NA
CDR3: AIGGIPSNEQF

J: TRBJ2-7
V: TRBV20-1
size: NA
CDR3: SANGVGAYEQY

J: TRBJ2-3
V: TRBV6-5
size: NA
CDR3: ASSYYSSGGSPGTDTQY

J: TRBJ2-5
V: TRBV20-1
size: NA
CDR3: SAQGQAGGTQY

J: TRBJ1-6
V: TRBV3-1
size: NA
CDR3: ASSQDLRSPLH

J: TRBJ2-7
V: TRBV20-1
size: NA
CDR3: SASLSPYEQY

J: TRBJ2-5
V: TRBV7-6
size: NA
CDR3: ASSSQRGGAQETQY

J: TRBJ2-7
V: TRBV15
size: NA
CDR3: ATTPTSWGGHEQY

J: TRBJ2-1
V: TRBV12-3/TRBV12-4
size: NA
CDR3: ASSPRGGGYNEQF

J: TRBJ1-2
V: TRBV6-2/TRBV6-3
size: NA
CDR3: ASSYPGANYGYT

J: TRBJ2-3
V: TRBV5-1
size: NA
CDR3: ASHGLAGGKDTQY

J: TRBJ2-7
V: TRBV12-3/TRBV12-4
size: NA
CDR3: ASSPGMFEQY

J: TRBJ2-7
V: TRBV18
size: NA
CDR3: ASSPLQGGSYEQY

J: TRBJ1-1
V: TRBV5-1
size: NA
CDR3: ASSLWGQNTEAF

J: TRBJ2-2
V: TRBV6-2/TRBV6-3
size: NA
CDR3: ASSWDRLSTGELF

J: TRBJ1-1
V: TRBV20-1
size: NA
CDR3: SAGVRENTEAF

J: TRBJ2-6
V: TRBV7-3
size: NA
CDR3: ASSTTGSGGANVLT

J: TRBJ2-5
V: TRBV23-1
size: NA
CDR3: ASRTTKYQETQY

J: TRBJ2-4
V: TRBV25-1
size: NA
CDR3: ASSPGFQAGAKNIQY

J: TRBJ1-2
V: TRBV6-4
size: NA
CDR3: ASSDTDRDGYGYT

J: TRBJ1-4
V: TRBV9
size: NA
CDR3: ASGQGGNEKLF